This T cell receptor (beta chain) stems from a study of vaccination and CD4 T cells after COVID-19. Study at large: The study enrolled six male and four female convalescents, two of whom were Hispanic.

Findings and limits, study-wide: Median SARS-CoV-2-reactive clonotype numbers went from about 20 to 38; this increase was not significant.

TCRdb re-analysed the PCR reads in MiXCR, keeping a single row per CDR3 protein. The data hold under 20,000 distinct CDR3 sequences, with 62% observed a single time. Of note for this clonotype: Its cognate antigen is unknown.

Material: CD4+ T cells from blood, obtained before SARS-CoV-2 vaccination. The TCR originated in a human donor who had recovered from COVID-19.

The CDR3 sequence: CASSLEGLAGGETQYF. In DNA, the CDR3 is TGTGCCAGCAGTCTAGAGGGACTAGCGGGAGGAGAGACCCAGTACTTC. The rearrangement uses TRBV7-2 and TRBJ2-5; 15 positions agree with TRBD2. V gave up 6 bases and J gave up 4 bases; unmatched junction bases: 6. The CDR3 spans 16 residues. Germline CDR1 is SGHTA and CDR2 is FQGNSA.